This T cell receptor (beta chain) was documented in a study of T cell responses to AZD1222 COVID-19 vaccine. Study-level results: Spike regions recognized by vaccine-associated CD4 TCRs spanned the protein, led by 160-218 and 743-854. Without day 14 samples, only post-peak T cell repertoires were studied. Donors, mostly white British, included more females; clonal diversity was possibly underestimated.

Turning to this clone: No antigen is known for it.

Germline-derived CDR1 and CDR2 are MDHEN and SYDVKM. The CDR3 runs 16 residues. V dropped 6 bases and J dropped 9; count of bases not matched to a gene: 14. Clones were sequenced by immunoSEQ multiplex PCR, and TCRdb holds only the in-frame ones, with some missing. Of 150,000 or so clones in the sample, about 90% are singletons; the top ten hold under 5.5%. The sequence derives from an adult in good health. The chain employs TRBV28 and TRBJ1-6, with 7 bases that match TRBD1. The material sequenced was peripheral blood, taken on day 0 of AZD1222 vaccination. The CDR3 sequence is CASSVTGAGSRSPLHF. As DNA, the CDR3 is TGTGCCAGCAGCGTCACAGGGGCAGGATCACGTTCACCCCTCCACTTT.